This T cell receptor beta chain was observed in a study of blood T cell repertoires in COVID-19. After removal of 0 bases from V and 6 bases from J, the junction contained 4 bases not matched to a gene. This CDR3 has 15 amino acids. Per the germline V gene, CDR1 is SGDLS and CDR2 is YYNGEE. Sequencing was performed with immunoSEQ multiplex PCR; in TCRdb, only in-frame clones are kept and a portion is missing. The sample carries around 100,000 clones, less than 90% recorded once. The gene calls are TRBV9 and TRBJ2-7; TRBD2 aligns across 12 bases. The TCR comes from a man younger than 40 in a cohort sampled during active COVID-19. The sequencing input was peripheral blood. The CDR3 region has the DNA TGTGCCAGCAGCGTAGAACTAGCGGGGGGCGGCGAGCAGTACTTC. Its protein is CASSVELAGGGEQYF.